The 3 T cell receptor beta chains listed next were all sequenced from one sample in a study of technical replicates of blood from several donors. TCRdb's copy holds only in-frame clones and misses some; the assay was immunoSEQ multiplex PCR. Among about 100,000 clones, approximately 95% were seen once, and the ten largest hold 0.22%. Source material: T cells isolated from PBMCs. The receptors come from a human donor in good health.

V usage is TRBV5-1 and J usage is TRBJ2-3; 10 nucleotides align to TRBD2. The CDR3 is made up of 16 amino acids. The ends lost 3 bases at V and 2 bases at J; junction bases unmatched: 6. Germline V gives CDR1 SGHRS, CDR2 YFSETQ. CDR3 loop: CASSYTSGAYTDTQYF. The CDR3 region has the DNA TGCGCCAGCAGCTATACTAGCGGGGCCTACACAGATACGCAGTATTTT.

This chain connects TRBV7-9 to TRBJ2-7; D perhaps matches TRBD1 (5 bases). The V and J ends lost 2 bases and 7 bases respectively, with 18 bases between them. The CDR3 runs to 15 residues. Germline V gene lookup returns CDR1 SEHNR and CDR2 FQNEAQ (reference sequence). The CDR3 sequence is CASSLTQGRRLEQYF. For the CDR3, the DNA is TGTGCCAGCAGCTTAACCCAGGGCAGAAGGTTGGAGCAGTACTTC.

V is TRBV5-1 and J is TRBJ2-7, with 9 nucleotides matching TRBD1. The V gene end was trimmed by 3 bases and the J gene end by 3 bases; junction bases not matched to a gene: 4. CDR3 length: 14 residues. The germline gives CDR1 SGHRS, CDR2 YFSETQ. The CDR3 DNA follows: TGCGCCAGCAGCTCAGGACAGGGGCGCTACGAGCAGTACTTC. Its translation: CASSSGQGRYEQYF.